One and the same sample provided the 3 T cell receptor beta chains below, sequenced in a study of CD8+ T cells in alopecia areata. The authors extracted RNA and reverse transcribed it into cDNA as the sequencing template. Sequencing used immunoSEQ multiplex PCR; TCRdb keeps in-frame clones, though not all of them. Among around 200,000 clones listed, about 60% were seen once. Treatment given: oral pan-JAK inhibitor, 5-10 mg twice daily. Sequencing was performed on CD8+ T cells sorted from blood, taken at week 24, from a patient treated with tofacitinib. The receptor set was obtained from a human donor with alopecia areata.

This chain joins TRBV11-2 and TRBJ2-5; tentatively, D is TRBD2 (5 bases). The germline V and J ends were trimmed by 5 bases and 5 bases, with 18 bases remaining between them. Germline V CDR1 and CDR2: SGHAT, FQNNGV. The CDR3 spans 15 residues. The CDR3 reads CASSRGEGSVETQYF. The DNA for the CDR3 is TGTGCCAGCAGCCGTGGTGAGGGCTCCGTTGAGACCCAGTACTTC.

The chain joins TRBV13 to TRBJ1-5; a weak D match, TRBD1 (5 bases). The germline V gene encodes CDR1 PRHDT and CDR2 FYEKMQ (reference sequence). Trimming shortened V by 4 bases and J by 16 bases, and 17 bases separated the two germline ends. The CDR3 has 12 residues. The CDR3 reads CASSSGGEALHF. The DNA of the CDR3 is TGTGCCAGCAGCTCCGGGGGGGAAGCCCTACATTTT. Combining the CDR3 with reference TRBV13 and TRBJ1-5 gives the whole variable domain AAGVIQSPRHLIKEKRETATLKCYPIPRHDTVYWYQQGPGQDPQFLISFYEKMQSDKGSIPDRFSAQQFSDYHSELNMSSLELGDSALYFCASSSGGEALHFGDGTRLSIL.

The genes are TRBV6-1 and TRBJ1-1, with D tentatively TRBD1 (6 bases). V gave up 3 bases and J gave up 3 bases, with 11 bases separating them. The germline V gene encodes CDR1 MNHNS and CDR2 SASEGT. This CDR3 is built from 14 residues. CDR3 nucleotides: TGTGCCAGCAGTGAGGTACAGGGTTACACTGAAGCTTTCTTT. Translated, it gives CASSEVQGYTEAFF.